These 23 T cell receptor beta chains came from one sample sequenced in a study of T-cell memory formation after mild COVID-19. TCRdb called the 5' RACE reads again in MiXCR, with one record for every CDR3 protein. The sample shows a few hundred thousand distinct CDR3 sequences, 20% to 25% of them seen only once. The source material was PBMCs or a T cell subset sorted from them (not recorded which). All receptors derive from a man younger than 35 who had mild COVID-19 (a few samples of this study predate the infection). Cell type and time point are not known.

V and J are TRBV19 and TRBJ2-7; 7 bases align to TRBD2. J lost 1 base, V lost 7 bases, and 7 bases had no gene match. The CDR3 has 14 amino acids. Germline V gives CDR1 LNHDA, CDR2 SQIVND (reference sequence). CDR3: CASKSYGGSYEQYF. The CDR3 DNA reads TGTGCCAGTAAATCCTACGGGGGGTCCTACGAGCAGTACTTC.

This chain uses TRBV4-3 with TRBJ2-1, with 10 bases aligning to TRBD2. The germline gives CDR1 LGHNA, CDR2 YSLEER. The CDR3 length is 15 residues. The V gene end was trimmed by 4 bases and the J gene end by 4 bases; junction bases not matched to a gene: 4. CDR3 bases: TGCGCCAGCAGCCCTGGGACTAGCGCGTACAATGAGCAGTTCTTC. It is translated as CASSPGTSAYNEQFF.

This clonotype has only a few counts. The chain carries TRBV18 and TRBJ2-6; tentatively, D is TRBD2 (6 bases). Trimming stripped 2 bases from V and 0 bases from J, with 11 bases between. The CDR3 is 17 amino acids. The V gene's germline CDR1 is KGHSH and CDR2 LQKENI. CDR3 region: CASSPGGTRSGANVLTF. The DNA of the CDR3 is TGTGCCAGCTCACCAGGGGGGACTCGCTCTGGGGCCAACGTCCTGACTTTC. The full variable domain, rest sourced from reference TRBV18 and TRBJ2-6, is NAGVMQNPRHLVRRRGQEARLRCSPMKGHSHVYWYRQLPEEGLKFMVYLQKENIIDESGMPKERFSAEFPKEGPSILRIQQVVRGDSAAYFCASSPGGTRSGANVLTFGAGSRLTVL.

In this sample, this clonotype turned up a few times. This sequence joins TRBV5-1 and TRBJ1-4; the match to TRBD1 covers 10 bases. Germline lookup yields CDR1 SGHRS and CDR2 YFSETQ. This CDR3 region has 16 residues. V shed 4 bases, J shed 0 bases, and the junction held 3 bases outside the gene matches. The CDR3, as DNA: TGCGCCAGCAGCGCTGGGACAGGGGCAACTAATGAAAAACTGTTTTTT. It is translated as CASSAGTGATNEKLFF.

The gene calls are TRBV6-2 or TRBV6-3 and TRBJ1-5; D not resolved. Germline V gives CDR1 MNHEY, CDR2 SVGEGT. The V end lost 0 bases, the J end lost 0 bases, and 15 bases lay between the germline ends. CDR3 length: 18 residues. CDR3 sequence: CASSYSVAAQYSNQPQHF. CDR3 sequence (DNA): TGTGCCAGCAGTTACTCGGTGGCAGCACAGTATAGCAATCAGCCCCAGCATTTT.

This clonotype appeared a few times. The rearrangement joins TRBV7-2 to TRBJ2-1; 7 bases are a match to TRBD2. The germline V gene encodes CDR1 SGHTA and CDR2 FQGNSA. CDR3 size: 17 residues. V lost 0 bases to trimming and J lost 4 bases; unmatched junction nucleotides: 9. CDR3: CASSLAQGGGLYNEQFF. CDR3 DNA: TGTGCCAGCAGCTTAGCGCAGGGCGGGGGATTATACAATGAGCAGTTCTTC. The full variable domain, with the rest looked up from reference TRBV7-2 and TRBJ2-1, is GAGVSQSPSNKVTEKGKDVELRCDPISGHTALYWYRQSLGQGLEFLIYFQGNSAPDKSGLPSDRFSAERTGGSVSTLTIQRTQQEDSAVYLCASSLAQGGGLYNEQFFGPGTRLTVL.

This clonotype appeared a few times. V usage is TRBV12-3 or TRBV12-4 and J usage is TRBJ1-1, with TRBD1 matching over 7 bases. Trimming cost V 8 bases and J 6 bases; bases outside gene matches: 3. This CDR3 spans 11 amino acids. CDR3: CASRGGPEAFF. The CDR3 coding sequence is TGTGCCAGCCGAGGGGGCCCTGAAGCTTTCTTT.

This clonotype was seen repeatedly, ten times or more. This chain links TRBV7-3 with TRBJ2-5; D remains ambiguous. The CDR3 contains 13 residues. Germline CDR1 SGHTA, CDR2 FQGTGA. V lost 4 bases to trimming and J lost 5 bases, with 11 bases between them. CDR3 in DNA: TGTGCCAGCAGCTCCACATCGGGCGAGACCCAGTACTTC. Its protein is CASSSTSGETQYF.

This chain links TRBV28 with TRBJ2-7; 9 bases line up with TRBD1. J was trimmed by 5 bases and V by 4 bases; bases with no gene match: 6. The CDR3 length is 14 residues. The germline gives CDR1 MDHEN, CDR2 SYDVKM. The CDR3 DNA is TGTGCCAGCAGTTCGGGGACAGGGTTTCACGAGCAGTACGTC. This translates into CASSSGTGFHEQYV.

The V gene is TRBV5-5, the J gene TRBJ2-2; D may correspond to TRBD1 or TRBD2 (5 bases each). Germline CDR1 is SGHKS and CDR2 is YYEKEE (reference sequence). The CDR3 runs to 14 residues. Trimming took 7 bases from V and 3 from J, leaving 13 bases between them. CDR3 bases: TGTGCCAGCTGCGAGGGGACGGACACCGGGGAGCTGTTTTTT. Its protein product is CASCEGTDTGELFF.

The chain employs TRBV7-2 and TRBJ2-5; D could derive from TRBD1 or TRBD2 (7 bases each). Germline values: CDR1 SGHTA, CDR2 FQGNSA. The CDR3 covers 15 residues. Trimming took off 1 base at V and 5 bases at J, with 14 bases between the two ends. Written as DNA, the CDR3 is TGTGCCAGCAGCTTAGGTCCAGGGGGGGGTGAGACCCAGTACTTC. Encoded protein: CASSLGPGGGETQYF.

The chain has TRBV3-1 and TRBJ2-5, with D perhaps TRBD1 (6 bases). The germline V gene has CDR1 LGHDT and CDR2 YNNKEL (reference sequence). V was shortened by 4 bases and J by 2 bases, with 14 bases between the two germline ends. There are 15 residues in the CDR3. CDR3 sequence (DNA): TGTGCCAGCAGCCCCCGCAGGGGCTCTCAAGAGACCCAGTACTTC. As protein: CASSPRRGSQETQYF.

The chain couples TRBV20-1 to TRBJ2-3; a weak D match, TRBD1 (6 bases). CDR1 is DFQATT, CDR2 SNEGSKA, per germline (reference sequence). CDR3 size: 13 residues. V gave up 6 bases and J gave up 1 base, with 11 bases separating them. CDR3: CSAGDTGTDTQYF. DNA of the CDR3: TGCAGTGCAGGGGACACGGGCACAGATACGCAGTATTTT.

The chain carries TRBV27 and TRBJ2-4; perhaps TRBD2 as D (6 bases). Germline V gene data show CDR1 as MNHEY and CDR2 as SMNVEV (reference sequence). The CDR3 runs 14 residues. V shed 6 bases and J shed 11 bases, with 20 bases lying between them. CDR3 nucleotide sequence: TGTGCCAGCAGCCAACAAGGGCAAGCGGGTGTTCAGTACTTC. Its protein product is CASSQQGQAGVQYF.

This clonotype was picked up a small number of times. The chain has TRBV29-1 and TRBJ2-1; tentatively, D is TRBD2 (6 bases). The CDR3 extends over 15 amino acids. The V gene's germline CDR1 is SQVTM and CDR2 ANQGSEA. The V and J ends lost 3 bases and 0 bases respectively, with 12 bases between them. The CDR3 region is CSVDRRGSSYNEQFF. CDR3 in DNA: TGCAGCGTTGACCGCCGGGGGAGCTCCTACAATGAGCAGTTCTTC.

The chain couples TRBV2 to TRBJ1-6; the match to TRBD1 covers 7 bases. The CDR3 is 14 amino acids. Germline V CDR1 and CDR2: SNHLY, FYNNEI. V lost 10 bases and J lost 7; bases outside the gene matches: 10. In nucleotides, the CDR3 is TGTGCCATCTCACAGGGGTTCGGGAATTCACCCCTCCACTTT. Amino acids: CAISQGFGNSPLHF.

The sample holds a few counts of this clonotype. This chain connects TRBV24-1 to TRBJ2-2; tentatively, D is TRBD2 (5 bases). Germline CDR1 and CDR2: KGHDR and SFDVKD. This CDR3 has 13 amino acids. V was cut by 9 bases and J by 1 base, with 8 bases left in between. In DNA, the CDR3 is TGTGCCACCTGTGGAGGGAACACCGGGGAGCTGTTTTTT. It yields the protein CATCGGNTGELFF.

Worth noting for this clonotype: The conserved phenylalanine or tryptophan is not found at the CDR3 terminus, so this likely reflects a read error. This chain connects TRBV15 to TRBJ2-2; no clear D. CDR1 and CDR2 (germline): LNHNV, YYDKDF (reference sequence). The germline V and J ends were trimmed by 1 base and 7 bases, with 13 bases remaining between them. The CDR3 covers 15 residues. CDR3 protein: CATSRGGRRFGELFS. The CDR3 nucleotides read TGTGCCACCAGCAGAGGTGGTAGGCGGTTCGGGGAGCTGTTTTCT.

Only a few counts were recorded for this clonotype. CDR3 nucleotides: TGTGCCAGCAGCCGATGGACAGGCGCTCAAGAGACCCAGTACTTC. It codes for CASSRWTGAQETQYF. The V and J genes are TRBV7-9 and TRBJ2-5, with 7 bases that match TRBD1. CDR1 is SEHNR, CDR2 FQNEAQ, per germline (reference sequence). CDR3 length: 15 residues. With 5 bases clipped from V and 2 bases from J, the junction kept 8 bases outside the gene matches.

The chain employs TRBV7-6 and TRBJ2-5; 8 positions agree with TRBD2. Germline trimming cut 5 bases from V and 5 bases from J; bases unmatched to any gene: 13. Germline V CDR1 and CDR2: SGHVS, FNYEAQ. The CDR3 loop spans 16 amino acids. The CDR3, as DNA: TGTGCCAGCAGCCTCATCGGGGGGGCTCGGGAGGAGACCCAGTACTTC. Encoded protein: CASSLIGGAREETQYF.

The rearrangement links TRBV5-5 to TRBJ1-1; D is ambiguous. CDR1 and CDR2 from the germline V gene are SGHKS and YYEKEE (reference sequence). The length of the CDR3 is 15 residues. The germline V and J ends were trimmed by 0 bases and 0 bases, with 9 bases remaining between them. This CDR3 reads CASSLGYTMNTEAFF. DNA of the CDR3: TGTGCCAGCAGCTTGGGGTATACCATGAACACTGAAGCTTTCTTT. The variable domain in full, completed from reference TRBV5-5 and TRBJ1-1, reads DAGVTQSPTHLIKTRGQQVTLRCSPISGHKSVSWYQQVLGQGPQFIFQYYEKEERGRGNFPDRFSARQFPNYSSELNVNALLLGDSALYLCASSLGYTMNTEAFFGQGTRLTVV.

This clonotype was seen more than once but under ten times. The rearrangement uses TRBV24-1 and TRBJ2-1, with 14 bases aligning to TRBD2. The CDR3 has 21 residues. With V trimmed by 5 bases and J by 0 bases, 14 bases remained unmatched. The V gene's germline CDR1 is KGHDR and CDR2 SFDVKD. The CDR3 here is CATSGRPGLAGAEGSYNEQFF. Here the CDR3 DNA reads TGTGCCACCAGTGGACGGCCGGGACTAGCGGGGGCCGAGGGCTCCTACAATGAGCAGTTCTTC.

In its sample, this clonotype was seen a few times. V gene TRBV18 combines with J gene TRBJ2-3; 7 bases fit TRBD1. Germline CDR1 reads KGHSH; CDR2 reads LQKENI. The CDR3 is made up of 14 amino acids. The V segment lost 10 bases and the J segment 0 bases; nucleotides outside the gene matches: 7. CDR3 in DNA: TGTGCCACCCAGGGACAGACTAGCACAGATACGCAGTATTTT. It encodes CATQGQTSTDTQYF.